This T cell receptor beta chain stems from a study of T cells in Graves' hyperthyroidism and ophthalmopathy. Per the germline V gene, CDR1 is SQVTM and CDR2 is ANQGSEA. The V end was cut by 1 base, the J end by 13 bases, with 16 bases between. The length of the CDR3 is 12 residues. This clonotype was found a few times. TCR beta CDR3 sequences were amplified from RNA transcripts. Initially, a first-round RT-PCR of the TCR CDR3 employed the HTBI primer set. One entry per CDR3 protein, called by TCRdb with MiXCR from the multiplex PCR reads. Of 500,000 to 800,000 distinct CDR3 sequences in the sample, around 13% were seen once.

The sample consisted of blood. The V call is TRBV29-1, the J call TRBJ2-5, with no clear D. The sequence was collected from a woman in her fifties or sixties with Graves' ophthalmopathy. In DNA, the CDR3 is TGCAGCGTTGAAGTGCTTGGGGTCGAAAGGTACTTC. Its translation: CSVEVLGVERYF.